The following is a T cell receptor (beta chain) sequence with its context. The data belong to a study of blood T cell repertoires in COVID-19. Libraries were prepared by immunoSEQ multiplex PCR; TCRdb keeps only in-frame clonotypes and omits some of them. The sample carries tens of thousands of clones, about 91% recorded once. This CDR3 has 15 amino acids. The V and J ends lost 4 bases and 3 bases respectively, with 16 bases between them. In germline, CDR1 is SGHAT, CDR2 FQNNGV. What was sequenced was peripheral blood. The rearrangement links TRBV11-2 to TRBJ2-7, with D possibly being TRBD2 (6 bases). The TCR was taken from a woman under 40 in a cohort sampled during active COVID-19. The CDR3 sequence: CASSWVRGGGYEQYF. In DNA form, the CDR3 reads TGTGCCAGCAGCTGGGTTAGGGGAGGCGGCTACGAGCAGTACTTC.